The 12 T cell receptor beta chains given below trace back to one sample, sequenced in a study of T cell responses to AZD1222 COVID-19 vaccine. Repertoires were generated with immunoSEQ multiplex PCR, while TCRdb's copy carries only in-frame clones and drops some. The data hold 95,000 to 150,000 clones, with roughly 86% observed a single time. The material sequenced was peripheral blood, taken on day 0 of AZD1222 vaccination. The receptors were sampled from an adult in good health.

This clone was counted a single time. V gene TRBV4-2 combines with J gene TRBJ1-2, with 9 bases lining up with TRBD1. After removal of 1 base from V and 6 bases from J, the junction contained 6 bases not matched to a gene. CDR1 is LGHNA, CDR2 YNFKEQ, per germline. This CDR3 spans 15 amino acids. The CDR3 is CASSQGETGGNGYTF. The DNA for the CDR3 is TGTGCCAGCAGCCAAGGGGAAACAGGGGGCAATGGCTACACCTTC.

The table lists this clone with a count of one. The chain has TRBV7-8 and TRBJ1-2; maybe TRBD1 (5 bases). The CDR3 spans 14 residues. Trimming removed 4 bases from V and 7 bases from J, with 16 bases in between. Germline values: CDR1 SGHVS, CDR2 FQNEAQ. The CDR3 region is CASSYEDNTPGYTF. CDR3 DNA: TGTGCCAGCAGCTATGAGGACAACACTCCTGGCTACACCTTC.

J is TRBJ1-2 and V is TRBV6-5, with D possibly TRBD1 on 5 matching bases. Trimming shortened V by 5 bases and J by 5 bases, and 12 bases separated the two germline ends. The CDR3 has 13 residues. Germline CDR1 reads MNHEY; CDR2 reads SVGAGI. This CDR3 is CASSHDSPYGYTF. In DNA form, the CDR3 reads TGTGCCAGCAGTCATGACAGCCCGTATGGCTACACCTTC.

This chain uses TRBV5-6 with TRBJ1-1; D is unresolved. This CDR3 region has 11 residues. Deletions cut 4 bases from V and 2 bases from J, with 3 bases between. Per the germline V gene, CDR1 is SGHDT and CDR2 is YYEEEE. CDR3 residues: CASSRNTEAFF. CDR3 bases: TGTGCCAGCAGCCGCAACACTGAAGCTTTCTTT.

CDR3 DNA sequence: TGTGCCAGCAGTTCCCCCGGTGGACAGAGCTACGAGCAGTACTTC. Translation gives CASSSPGGQSYEQYF. The chain is built from TRBV28 and TRBJ2-7; perhaps TRBD1 as D (6 bases). The CDR3 extends over 15 amino acids. V was cut by 4 bases and J by 3 bases, with 16 bases left in between. Germline CDR1 MDHEN, CDR2 SYDVKM. The entire variable domain, with the rest obtained from reference TRBV28 and TRBJ2-7, is as follows: DVKVTQSSRYLVKRTGEKVFLECVQDMDHENMFWYRQDPGLGLRLIYFSYDVKMKEKGDIPEGYSVSREKKERFSLILESASTNQTSMYLCASSSPGGQSYEQYFGPGTRLTVT.

V gene TRBV28 combines with J gene TRBJ1-5; TRBD1 matches at 9 bases. The CDR3 contains 14 residues. Germline CDR1 and CDR2: MDHEN and SYDVKM. V trimming: 6 bases; J trimming: 9 bases; junction bases outside the gene matches: 9. Here the CDR3 DNA reads TGTGCCAGCAGGACAGGGGGAGGGAGGATGCCCCAGCATTTT. It is translated as CASRTGGGRMPQHF.

This chain uses TRBV5-1 with TRBJ1-1; maybe TRBD1 (5 bases). The CDR3 is made up of 11 amino acids. V was trimmed by 2 bases and J by 8 bases, leaving 7 bases between them. The germline CDR1 and CDR2 sequences are SGHRS and YFSETQ. The CDR3 spells CASSFGAEAFF. The CDR3 nucleotides are TGCGCCAGCAGCTTCGGGGCAGAAGCTTTCTTT.

This sequence joins TRBV7-9 and TRBJ2-3; D not resolved. V shed 5 bases and J shed 9 bases, with 12 bases lying between them. The germline CDR1 and CDR2 sequences are SEHNR and FQNEAQ (reference sequence). The CDR3 extends over 12 amino acids. The CDR3 reads CASSARIVTQYF. For the CDR3, the DNA is TGTGCCAGCAGCGCCCGCATCGTGACGCAGTATTTT.

V gene TRBV30 combines with J gene TRBJ2-3; 9 positions match TRBD2. J lost 5 bases, V lost 4 bases, and 10 bases had no gene match. Germline CDR1 and CDR2: GTSNPN and SVGIG (reference sequence). CDR3 length equals 15 residues. The CDR3 spells CAWTLSGLARDTQYF. CDR3 nucleotides: TGTGCCTGGACCCTCAGCGGACTAGCGAGAGATACGCAGTATTTT. Full variable domain (outside the CDR3, taken from reference TRBV30 and TRBJ2-3): SQTIHQWPATLVQPVGSPLSLECTVEGTSNPNLYWYRQAAGRGLQLLFYSVGIGQISSEVPQNLSASRPQDRQFILSSKKLLLSDSGFYLCAWTLSGLARDTQYFGPGTRLTVL.

The chain joins TRBV6-6 to TRBJ1-6; D is unclear. Trimming removed 2 bases from V and 10 bases from J, with 9 bases in between. Germline CDR1 reads MNHNY; CDR2 reads SVGAGI (reference sequence). CDR3 length equals 13 residues. This chain's CDR3 is CASSYGKESPLHF. The CDR3, as DNA: TGTGCCAGCAGTTACGGGAAAGAGTCACCCCTCCACTTT.

This chain uses TRBV18 with TRBJ2-5; 11 nucleotides line up with TRBD1. This CDR3 has 15 amino acids. Germline-derived CDR1 and CDR2 are KGHSH and LQKENI. Trimming took 0 bases from V and 4 from J; bases not matched to a gene: 1. CDR3 region: CASSPPGQGGETQYF. The CDR3, as DNA: TGTGCCAGCTCACCACCGGGACAGGGGGGAGAGACCCAGTACTTC.

V is TRBV19 and J is TRBJ2-1, with D maybe TRBD1 (7 bases). Germline V gene sequence: CDR1 LNHDA, CDR2 SQIVND (reference sequence). CDR3 length equals 14 residues. V lost 3 bases and J lost 4, with 10 bases in between. The CDR3 bases are TGTGCCAGTAGTATCCAGGGGGGATACAATGAGCAGTTCTTC. As protein: CASSIQGGYNEQFF.